Listed below are T cell receptor beta chains from one sample, sequenced in a study of cytomegalovirus exposure and HLA in healthy donors. TCRdb's copy holds only in-frame clones and misses some; the assay was immunoSEQ multiplex PCR. The sample contains roughly 220,000 clones, 65% to 75% of which appear only once. Source material: PBMCs. All receptors come from a woman in her 30s in good health and CMV-seronegative. The CDR3 runs from the conserved cysteine through the conserved F or W. A D gene is named only where the DNA matches it firmly. Not all rows give a size; the values are once, few, many and, for expanded clones, a class.

abundance	v_gene	d_gene	j_gene	CDR3nt	CDR3aa
.	TRBV15	.	TRBJ2-7	TGTGCCACCAGCCTCGCCCGGGATACCTACGAGCAGTACTTC	CATSLARDTYEQYF
.	TRBV4-1	TRBD1	TRBJ2-5	TGCGCCAGCAGCCAACTCGGACAGGAAGAGACCCAGTACTTC	CASSQLGQEETQYF
.	TRBV4-1	TRBD1	TRBJ2-7	TGCGCCAGCAGCCACCTCGGGCAGGGGGCCTACGAGCAGTACTTC	CASSHLGQGAYEQYF
.	TRBV27	.	TRBJ2-1	TGTGCCAGCAGCTCCGACGGAACTGGAGGGAATGAGCAGTTCTTC	CASSSDGTGGNEQFF
.	TRBV5-1	TRBD1	TRBJ1-1	TGCGCCAGCAACTTATTACAGGGGGCCGGGAACACTGAAGCTTTCTTT	CASNLLQGAGNTEAFF
.	TRBV6-5	.	TRBJ1-1	TGTGCCAGCAGTGACACAGGGACTGAAGCTTTCTTT	CASSDTGTEAFF
.	TRBV9	TRBD1	TRBJ1-1	TGTGCCAGCAGCGTAGTGGACAGGGTGAACCCTGAAGCTTTCTTT	CASSVVDRVNPEAFF
.	TRBV6-5	TRBD1	TRBJ2-5	TGTGCCAGCAGTTACTCCGGACAGGGGGCGCAGGAGACCCAGTACTTC	CASSYSGQGAQETQYF
.	TRBV5-1	TRBD2	TRBJ2-5	TGCGCCAGCAGTACGTTGGGGACTAGCGGGGGGGCCGCAGAGACCCAGTACTTC	CASSTLGTSGGAAETQYF
.	TRBV30	.	TRBJ2-1	TGTGCCTGGAGGGGTAGCGGAGGCTACAATGAGCAGTTCTTC	CAWRGSGGYNEQFF
.	TRBV30	.	TRBJ1-1	TGTGCCTGCCAAGGGGGTTGGACAGAAGCTTTCTTT	CACQGGWTEAFF
.	TRBV13	TRBD1	TRBJ2-5	TGTGCCAGCAGCTCAACAGGGGGGTCAGAGAAGACCCAGTACTTC	CASSSTGGSEKTQYF
.	TRBV5-5	TRBD1	TRBJ1-2	TGTGGCAGCAGCTCGCTTGGGACAGGGGGGCACTATGGCTACACCTTC	CGSSSLGTGGHYGYTF
.	TRBV28	.	TRBJ1-1	TGTGCCAGCAGTGCGGGGGGCAGGAACACTGAAGCTTTCTTT	CASSAGGRNTEAFF
.	TRBV28	TRBD2	TRBJ2-1	TGTGCCAGCAGTTCTCATTCCGGGACTAGTCACAATGAGCAGTTCTTC	CASSSHSGTSHNEQFF
.	TRBV13	.	TRBJ1-5	TGTGCCAGCAGCTTGGGGGGGGGTTCCAATCAGCCCCAGCATTTT	CASSLGGGSNQPQHF
.	TRBV5-1	TRBD2	TRBJ2-7	TGCGCCAGCAGCTCGGGACTACAGCAGTACTTC	CASSSGLQQYF
.	TRBV9	.	TRBJ1-1	TGTGCCAGCAGCGCGGCCACGACAGGCTGGTTGAACACTGAAGCTTTCTTT	CASSAATTGWLNTEAFF
.	TRBV30	TRBD1	TRBJ1-2	TGTGCCCTTCGGGAGGGGGCCGGCTACACCTTC	CALREGAGYTF
.	TRBV11-3	TRBD1	TRBJ1-3	TGTGCCAGCAGCTTCGACAGGGCTGGAAACACCATATATTTT	CASSFDRAGNTIYF
.	TRBV29-1	TRBD1	TRBJ1-4	TGCAGCGGGGGACAGGGCCCAAATGAAAAACTGTTTTTT	CSGGQGPNEKLFF
few	TRBV7-8	.	TRBJ1-3	TGTGCCAGCAGCCAACAGGGAAACACCATATATTTT	CASSQQGNTIYF
.	TRBV15	.	TRBJ1-2	TGTGCCACCAGCAGAGATTCATATGGCTACACCTTC	CATSRDSYGYTF
.	TRBV13	TRBD1	TRBJ2-5	TGTGCCAGCAGCTTAACCACAGGGGGCGGAGAGACCCAGTACTTC	CASSLTTGGGETQYF
.	TRBV13	TRBD2	TRBJ2-4	TGTGCCAGCAGCCGAACCGGGGGGGGGATAGCCAAAAACATTCAGTACTTC	CASSRTGGGIAKNIQYF
.	TRBV7-9	.	TRBJ1-2	TGTGCCAGCAGCTTAGGGGATGCGTTGACAGGCGCTAACTATGGCTACACCTTC	CASSLGDALTGANYGYTF
.	TRBV14	TRBD1	TRBJ1-2	TGTGCCAGCAGCCAAGGTCTAAGTCGAGGGGGCTACTATGGCTACACCTTC	CASSQGLSRGGYYGYTF
.	TRBV29-1	TRBD1	TRBJ2-7	TGCAGCGTGGGGGACAGGCCATTATGGTCCTACGAGCAGTACTTC	CSVGDRPLWSYEQYF
few	TRBV4-2	.	TRBJ1-1	TGTGCCAGCAGCCAAGATTCGGGGGGCCGGACTGAAGCTTTCTTT	CASSQDSGGRTEAFF
.	TRBV2	.	TRBJ1-5	TGTGCCAGCAGTGCCCTATGGGCAGGGGGCAATCAGCCCCAGCATTTT	CASSALWAGGNQPQHF
.	TRBV15	TRBD1	TRBJ2-1	TGTGCCACCAGCAGAGATCAGGGGGCGAATTTGTACAATGAGCAGTTCTTC	CATSRDQGANLYNEQFF
.	TRBV9	TRBD1	TRBJ1-1	TGTGCCAGCAGCGTGTGGACAGGGGGCTTGACTGAAGCTTTCTTT	CASSVWTGGLTEAFF
.	TRBV7-8	.	TRBJ2-1	TGTGCCAGCAGCCGCGGACAGTACAATGAGCAGTTCTTC	CASSRGQYNEQFF
.	TRBV6-5	.	TRBJ1-2	TGTGCCAGCAGTGACATGAACTATGGCTACACCTTC	CASSDMNYGYTF
once	TRBV9	.	TRBJ2-2	TGTGCCAGCAGCCCGCGGGACTCCGACACCGGGGAGCTGTTTTTT	CASSPRDSDTGELFF
.	TRBV6-1	.	TRBJ2-1	TGTGCCAGCAGCGCGGAAGCGAGCTACAATGAGCAGTTCTTC	CASSAEASYNEQFF
.	TRBV5-1	TRBD1	TRBJ2-7	TGCGCCAGCAGCTTGGGGGGAGGACAGGGGATCCACGAGCAGTACTTC	CASSLGGGQGIHEQYF
.	TRBV10-2	TRBD1	TRBJ2-7	TGCGCCAGCAGAACGGACAGGGGAGGTTACGAGCAGTACTTC	CASRTDRGGYEQYF
.	TRBV18	.	TRBJ2-3	TGTGCCAGCTCACCACAGGGGGGGGACCCTCTCGCATTT	CASSPQGGDPLAF
once	TRBV21-1	.	TRBJ1-1	TGTGCCAGCAACCGACAGGGGGCTGGTAGCACTGAAGCTTTCTTT	CASNRQGAGSTEAFF
.	TRBV5-6	.	TRBJ1-2	TGTGCCAGCAGCTTGGACTCAAATAAGGCGGGAGGCTACACCTTC	CASSLDSNKAGGYTF
.	TRBV10-1	TRBD2	TRBJ2-7	TGCGCCAGCAGTGAGGGGTTAGCGGGGCCCTACGAGCAGTACTTC	CASSEGLAGPYEQYF
.	TRBV30	.	TRBJ1-1	TGTGCCTGGAGGCAGGACACTGAAGCTTTCTTT	CAWRQDTEAFF
.	TRBV6-5	.	TRBJ2-7	TGTGCCAGCAGTTCTCCAGTCCTGCCCCACGAGCAGTACTTC	CASSSPVLPHEQYF
.	TRBV29-1	.	TRBJ1-2	TGCAGCGTTGAAGGGGCCGGTTCCTACACCTTC	CSVEGAGSYTF
.	TRBV5-4	TRBD2	TRBJ2-7	TGTGCCAGCAGCTCTGATGGGGGAGGGGCTCGGGGACAGTACTTC	CASSSDGGGARGQYF
many	TRBV30	TRBD2	TRBJ2-3	TGTGCCTGGAGCCCATCGGGCCTAGCGGGTTCAGATACGCAGTATTTT	CAWSPSGLAGSDTQYF
.	TRBV30	.	TRBJ1-2	TGTGCCTGGAGTGTAGCCACCTATAACTATGGCTACACCTTC	CAWSVATYNYGYTF
.	TRBV2	.	TRBJ2-2	TGTGCCAGCAATACCCCACAGGGATCCACCGGGGAGCTGTTTTTT	CASNTPQGSTGELFF
.	TRBV6-1	.	TRBJ2-1	TGTGCCACTTCGACCGGGAATGAGCAGTTCTTC	CATSTGNEQFF
.	TRBV7-9	TRBD1	TRBJ1-2	TGTGCCAGCAGCTTAGACGGGACAGTTTACTATGGCTACACCTTC	CASSLDGTVYYGYTF
.	TRBV5-1	.	TRBJ1-1	TGCGCCAGCAGCTTGGGGGCCCAGGGGAACACTGAAGCTTTCTTT	CASSLGAQGNTEAFF
.	TRBV7-3	TRBD2	TRBJ2-1	TGTGCCAGCAGTGGAGCTAGCGGGGGGACCCTCATCTCCTACAATGAGCAGTTCTTC	CASSGASGGTLISYNEQFF
.	TRBV6-1	TRBD2	TRBJ2-5	TGTGCCAGCAGTGGGTTTCAAGCGGGGGGAGTAGAGACCCAGTACTTC	CASSGFQAGGVETQYF